Reported below is one T cell receptor beta chain. This clonotype was seen only a few times. Which antigen it targets is not known. Per-nucleotide qualities are absent, and no much larger clonotype sits a single base away. These data are taken from a study of spatial heterogeneity in lung cancer (dated by TCRdb to the late 2010s). At the level of the whole study: The donors were approximately 70 patients from the lung TRACERx cohort who had early-stage, untreated non-small cell lung cancer. Beta-chain transcripts were consistently detected in greater numbers than alpha-chain transcripts, which likely reflects a higher abundance of beta-chain transcripts. In the raw uncorrected reads, each unique combination of TCR and UMI appeared on average more than ten times. Follow-up PBMC samples were sequenced whenever available, with a median time to follow-up of about 2 years after resection. At surgery, both alpha and beta chains were TCR-sequenced in over 200 tumor regions, about 64 matched nontumor lung samples and just over 55 PBMC samples. TCR repertoire features were related to nonsynonymous mutation counts determined by whole-exome sequencing of tumor tissue. In non-small cell lung cancer, the study quantitatively compared TCR alpha and beta repertoires across several tumor regions, matched nontumor lung, and blood.

The CDR3 goes from the cysteine to the phenylalanine over 14 residues. The retained sequence is limited to the CDR3, 42 bases, with the frame set at the first base. V loses 1 base of germline sequence and J loses 2 bases, and the interval between the two ends is 8 bases. Taken with the paper, the label for time point translates to: blood at routine non-recurrence follow-up after resection. Whole RNA extracted from tumor and nontumor lung tissue, or from cryopreserved PBMC samples, was used for TCR sequencing without cell sorting. Only patients for whom sufficient RNA was available from at least two tumor regions were selected for TCR sequencing. The library was generated by 5' RACE. TCRdb names NextSeq 500 as the instrument used. The TCR library protocol attached a unique molecular identifier to each TCR cDNA molecule to allow correction of PCR and sequencing errors. On the authors' methods: TCR identification, UMI-based error correction and CDR3 extraction were all carried out with Decombinator tools. TCRs above a frequency of 2 per 1,000, corresponding to the top 1% of the tumor frequency distribution, were defined as expanded. Renyi diversity was computed with the R vegan package after each repertoire had been subsampled 100 times to 5,000 TCRs. CDR3 similarity networks were constructed using string-kernel similarity of amino acid triplets, with links drawn between CDR3s whose pairwise similarity was above 0.82. TCRdb's own reprocessing of the public reads used fastp at Q25 and MiXCR and kept productive beta chains. A single entry per CDR3 protein holds the most common genes and DNA from its merged rows. The V and J calls were not made by the authors but by TCRdb's processing. The sample table holds roughly 120,000 distinct CDR3 sequences, of which more than 9% were seen once. The top ten clonotypes cover approximately 15% of the sample.

The research as a whole found: Ubiquitous expanded tumor TCRs were detected in blood more often at tumor resection than at routine follow-up. Confirming at a functional level the hypothesis that regional TCRs recognize regional mutations was considered to require additional single-cell paired TCR alpha and beta sequencing. Only 14 patients were included in comparisons of baseline and follow-up blood repertoires.

Sequencing used PBMCs, obtained at follow-up. Rearrangement joined TRBV12-3 or TRBV12-4 to TRBJ1-2; the D gene is unclear. The TCR sequence derives from a male donor with early-stage non-small cell lung cancer. The CDR3 in this case is CASSLGARNYGYTF. The DNA sequence is TGTGCCAGCAGTTTAGGGGCCAGGAACTATGGCTACACCTTC.